The 25 T cell receptor beta chains presented below share a single source sample, sequenced in a study of monozygotic twins with inflammatory bowel disease. No DNA is given; TCRdb re-called the 5' RACE reads and lists each CDR3 protein once. In total, the table holds about 170,000 distinct CDR3 sequences. The sample comprised blood. These receptors came from a human donor with ulcerative colitis or Crohn's disease, or a healthy co-twin of an affected twin (not recorded which).

The V call is TRBV5-1, the J call TRBJ1-1; TCRdb's D call of TRBD1 is untestable without DNA. Germline V CDR1 and CDR2: SGHRS, YFSETQ. CDR3 length: 15 amino acids. CDR3 sequence: CASSPGSTGGTEAFF.

CDR3 protein: CASSPEPGLYNEQFF. The V call is TRBV19, the J call TRBJ2-1. The germline V gene encodes CDR1 LNHDA and CDR2 SQIVND (reference sequence). The CDR3 length is 15 residues.

The chain carries TRBV4-3 and TRBJ1-5; lacking DNA, the TRBD1 call made by TCRdb goes unchecked. This CDR3 is 15 amino acids long. Germline lookup yields CDR1 LGHNA and CDR2 YSLEER. The CDR3 loop is CASSQDRGAGQPQHF.

The chain combines TRBV11-1 with TRBJ2-7; absent DNA, TCRdb's TRBD2 call cannot be checked. Germline CDR1 and CDR2: SGHAT and FQDESV (reference sequence). The CDR3 has 18 residues. Here the CDR3 reads CASSSNPESLADLYEQYF. Together with reference TRBV11-1 and TRBJ2-7, the CDR3 gives the full variable domain: EAEVAQSPRYKITEKSQAVAFWCDPISGHATLYWYRQILGQGPELLVQFQDESVVDDSQLPKDRFSAERLKGVDSTLKIQPAELGDSAMYLCASSSNPESLADLYEQYFGPGTRLTVT.

The chain carries TRBV5-6 and TRBJ1-4. This CDR3 contains 15 residues. Germline assignment: CDR1 SGHDT and CDR2 YYEEEE. CDR3 loop: CASSPTGSTNEKLFF. Full variable domain (missing parts from reference TRBV5-6 and TRBJ1-4): DAGVTQSPTHLIKTRGQQVTLRCSPKSGHDTVSWYQQALGQGPQFIFQYYEEEERQRGNFPDRFSGHQFPNYSSELNVNALLLGDSALYLCASSPTGSTNEKLFFGSGTQLSVL.

The CDR3 loop is CASSLVRGREETQYF. This chain connects TRBV7-2 to TRBJ2-5; TCRdb's D call of TRBD1 is untestable without DNA. In germline, CDR1 is SGHTA, CDR2 FQGNSA. The length of the CDR3 is 15 residues.

The V and J genes are TRBV12-3 or TRBV12-4 and TRBJ2-7; TCRdb returns TRBD2, unconfirmable since there is no DNA. This CDR3 contains 13 residues. CDR3 residues: CASSSGASYEQYF.

The chain is built from TRBV6-1 and TRBJ2-7; TCRdb's D call of TRBD1 is untestable without DNA. CDR3 length equals 15 residues. Germline V gives CDR1 MNHNS, CDR2 SASEGT. The CDR3 protein is CASYETGTGSYEQYF.

The genes are TRBV29-1 and TRBJ1-1; as DNA is missing, the TRBD1 call by TCRdb cannot be tested. The length of the CDR3 is 13 residues. Germline V gives CDR1 SQVTM, CDR2 ANQGSEA. The CDR3 here is CSAYRVENTEAFF.

The chain couples TRBV2 to TRBJ1-6; there is no DNA to check the TCRdb D call of TRBD1. CDR1 and CDR2 (germline): SNHLY, FYNNEI. The CDR3 has 13 residues. The CDR3 here is CAGLSGGLSPLHF.

The gene calls are TRBV29-1 and TRBJ1-1; no DNA is available, so the TRBD1 call from TCRdb remains unchecked. Germline loops: CDR1 SQVTM, CDR2 ANQGSEA. The CDR3 spans 14 residues. The CDR3 region is CSVEMTVWATEAFF.

The gene calls are TRBV13 and TRBJ2-5; TCRdb's D call, TRBD1, is unchecked because there is no DNA. The CDR3 extends over 13 amino acids. Germline CDR1 reads PRHDT; CDR2 reads FYEKMQ (reference sequence). CDR3 region: CASSLAGWETQYF.

This chain joins TRBV2 and TRBJ2-5; TCRdb returns TRBD1, unconfirmable since there is no DNA. CDR3 size: 13 residues. Per the germline V gene, CDR1 is SNHLY and CDR2 is FYNNEI. The chain's CDR3 is CASRAGGVETQYF.

The J gene is TRBJ2-5, the V gene TRBV9. This CDR3 is 12 amino acids long. Germline lookup yields CDR1 SGDLS and CDR2 YYNGEE. CDR3 loop: CASSLSTGTQYF.

The chain uses TRBV24-1 and TRBJ2-2; TCRdb selects TRBD1, and the lack of DNA leaves this call unchecked. In germline, CDR1 is KGHDR, CDR2 SFDVKD. The CDR3 runs to 16 residues. The CDR3: CATSANTGANTGELFF.

The gene calls are TRBV24-1 and TRBJ2-6; lacking DNA, the TRBD2 call made by TCRdb goes unchecked. From germline, CDR1 is KGHDR and CDR2 SFDVKD. This CDR3 is built from 15 residues. CDR3 region: CATSETSTGANVLTF.

This sequence joins TRBV20-1 and TRBJ1-1; absent DNA, TCRdb's TRBD1 call cannot be checked. The CDR3 extends over 15 amino acids. Germline V gene lookup returns CDR1 DFQATT and CDR2 SNEGSKA (reference sequence). CDR3 in amino acids: CSARGVQGRWTEAFF.

The CDR3 reads CSARDDYGYTF. The chain uses TRBV20-1 and TRBJ1-2. The CDR3 has 11 amino acids. The germline gives CDR1 DFQATT, CDR2 SNEGSKA (reference sequence).

The chain couples TRBV5-1 to TRBJ2-2; the D call of TRBD2 rests on TCRdb alone, since no DNA is present to check it. The CDR3 totals 16 residues. Germline V gives CDR1 SGHRS, CDR2 YFSETQ. This CDR3 is CASSSTSASNTGELFF.

The V call is TRBV2, the J call TRBJ1-1; the D gene TCRdb calls, TRBD1, cannot be checked with no DNA. The CDR3 length is 13 residues. Germline values: CDR1 SNHLY, CDR2 FYNNEI. The CDR3 spells CATGTEMNTEAFF.

The V gene is TRBV5-6, the J gene TRBJ2-2; TCRdb proposes TRBD2, but this gene call is untestable without DNA. This CDR3 is built from 16 residues. Germline V lookup: CDR1 SGHDT, CDR2 YYEEEE. The CDR3 here is CASSWGVAANTGELFF.

The V gene is TRBV11-1, the J gene TRBJ2-1; the TRBD1 assignment by TCRdb is unverifiable without DNA. The CDR3 extends over 16 amino acids. Germline CDR1 and CDR2: SGHAT and FQDESV (reference sequence). The chain's CDR3 is CASSWAGTGSDNEQFF.

The chain has TRBV24-1 and TRBJ2-3; TCRdb selects TRBD1, and the lack of DNA leaves this call unchecked. The CDR3 covers 15 residues. Germline V CDR1 and CDR2: KGHDR, SFDVKD. The CDR3 protein is CATSDSVRGPDTQYF.

The rearrangement joins TRBV5-4 to TRBJ2-7; lacking DNA, the TRBD2 call made by TCRdb goes unchecked. The CDR3 consists of 13 residues. Germline V gives CDR1 SGHNT, CDR2 YYREEE (reference sequence). The CDR3 here is CASSGTGDYEQYF.

The CDR3 is CASSETESGGYGYTF. The rearrangement joins TRBV10-2 to TRBJ1-2. The CDR3 contains 15 residues. In germline, CDR1 is WSHSY, CDR2 SAAADI.